These 10 T cell receptor beta chains share one sample of origin, sequenced in a study of blood T cell repertoires in COVID-19. Using immunoSEQ multiplex PCR, the repertoire was profiled, and TCRdb retains in-frame clones only, with some absent. The table shows about 130,000 clones, with about four fifths occurring only once. Sequenced sample: peripheral blood. These receptors all come from a human donor in a cohort sampled during active COVID-19.

The chain employs TRBV5-1 and TRBJ1-2, with a tentative D call TRBD1 (6 bases). Germline CDR1 SGHRS, CDR2 YFSETQ. V shed 2 bases and J shed 7 bases, with 18 bases lying between them. This CDR3 region has 15 residues. DNA of the CDR3: TGCGCCAGCAGCTTCACCCAGGGGACCGGTACTGGCTACACCTTC. It encodes CASSFTQGTGTGYTF.

At least ten counts were recorded for this clone. The chain joins TRBV5-1 to TRBJ2-7, with TRBD2 matching over 7 bases. The CDR3 spans 14 residues. Germline V gene sequence: CDR1 SGHRS, CDR2 YFSETQ. Germline trimming cut 4 bases from V and 7 bases from J; bases unmatched to any gene: 11. CDR3 protein: CASSPVSGVSEQYF. The DNA for the CDR3 is TGCGCCAGCAGCCCGGTCAGCGGGGTTTCAGAGCAGTACTTC. The full variable domain, rest sourced from reference TRBV5-1 and TRBJ2-7, is KAGVTQTPRYLIKTRGQQVTLSCSPISGHRSVSWYQQTPGQGLQFLFEYFSETQRNKGNFPGRFSGRQFSNSRSEMNVSTLELGDSALYLCASSPVSGVSEQYFGPGTRLTVT.

This chain links TRBV4-1 with TRBJ2-5; 9 nucleotides agree with TRBD2. V gave up 0 bases and J gave up 5 bases; unmatched junction bases: 7. The germline CDR1 and CDR2 sequences are MGHRA and YSYEKL. This CDR3 region has 16 residues. CDR3 coding DNA: TGCGCCAGCAGCCAAGATAGGGCGGGGGGGCCTGAGACCCAGTACTTC. This codes for CASSQDRAGGPETQYF.

The chain joins TRBV5-1 to TRBJ2-7, with D possibly matching TRBD1 (6 bases). The germline CDR1 and CDR2 sequences are SGHRS and YFSETQ. The CDR3 has 15 residues. Trimming stripped 0 bases from V and 3 bases from J, with 13 bases between. DNA for the CDR3: TGCGCCAGCAGCTTGGGTGAGGGGGAGTACTACGAGCAGTACTTC. Its protein is CASSLGEGEYYEQYF.

CDR3 loop: CARARTSETTGELFF. The CDR3 DNA sequence: TGTGCCAGGGCGCGGACTAGCGAAACCACCGGGGAGCTGTTTTTT. The genes are TRBV6-4 and TRBJ2-2; 9 nucleotides line up with TRBD2. CDR3 length equals 15 residues. Germline-derived CDR1 and CDR2 are MRHNA and SNTAGT. Trimming at V came to 9 bases and at J to 4 bases, leaving 9 bases not matched to a gene.

The gene calls are TRBV9 and TRBJ1-1, with 7 nucleotides matching TRBD1. The CDR3 sequence is 16 residues long. Germline trimming cut 4 bases from V and 3 bases from J; bases unmatched to any gene: 12. Germline V gene data show CDR1 as SGDLS and CDR2 as YYNGEE. CDR3 DNA: TGTGCCAGCAGCCCCAAGGGGGCTCGGTGGGACACTGAAGCTTTCTTT. It yields the protein CASSPKGARWDTEAFF. The full variable domain, completed using reference TRBV9 and TRBJ1-1, is DSGVTQTPKHLITATGQRVTLRCSPRSGDLSVYWYQQSLDQGLQFLIQYYNGEERAKGNILERFSAQQFPDLHSELNLSSLELGDSALYFCASSPKGARWDTEAFFGQGTRLTVV.

V is TRBV5-5 and J is TRBJ2-7; D is perhaps TRBD2 (6 bases). V lost 4 bases and J 4 bases, leaving 24 bases between the germline ends. Germline CDR1 is SGHKS and CDR2 is YYEKEE (reference sequence). CDR3 length: 17 amino acids. This CDR3 reads CASSRTPGGGKPYEQYF. The CDR3 DNA is TGTGCCAGCAGCCGTACCCCCGGAGGAGGGAAACCTTACGAGCAGTACTTC.

The chain links TRBV10-3 to TRBJ1-1; perhaps TRBD1 as D (6 bases). CDR3 size: 13 residues. V lost 6 bases and J 1 base, leaving 9 bases between the germline ends. The V gene's germline CDR1 is ENHRY and CDR2 SYGVKD. CDR3 DNA sequence: TGTGCCATCAGCGCACAGGGGAACACTGAAGCTTTCTTT. Amino acids: CAISAQGNTEAFF.

This clone was recorded a few times. The chain uses TRBV2 and TRBJ2-7, with D possibly matching TRBD1 (6 bases). V was cut by 9 bases and J by 4 bases, with 16 bases left in between. CDR1 and CDR2 (germline): SNHLY, FYNNEI. CDR3 length equals 13 residues. The CDR3 sequence is CASIGQTPYEQYF. The CDR3, as DNA: TGTGCCAGTATAGGACAGACTCCTTACGAGCAGTACTTC.

The CDR3 reads CASSFYSTIGYTF. In DNA form, the CDR3 reads TGTGCCAGCAGTTTTTACAGTACAATCGGCTACACCTTC. J is TRBJ1-2 and V is TRBV12-3 or TRBV12-4; D uncertain. The CDR3 loop spans 13 amino acids. Trimming left V 3 bases short and J 8 bases short, with 13 bases between.